One sample yielded the 23 T cell receptor beta chains listed below, sequenced in a study of metastatic and nonmetastatic thyroid tumors. Each patient came to thyroid surgery without any prior treatment (of any kind). With MiXCR, TCRdb reprocessed the PCR reads. The sample holds about 23,000 clones; about a quarter are singletons and the top ten take 5% to 7%. The specimen was tumor tissue. These receptors were obtained from a female donor with papillary thyroid cancer or a benign thyroid nodule (not recorded which). Some clones in this sample may be carry-over from other donors' samples.

The chain is built from TRBV30 and TRBJ2-5; D not certain. V lost 1 base and J lost 5, with 11 bases in between. Germline V gene data show CDR1 as GTSNPN and CDR2 as SVGIG (reference sequence). The CDR3 is 13 amino acids. The CDR3 protein is CAWSGGRAETQYF. In DNA form, the CDR3 reads TGTGCCTGGAGTGGCGGTAGGGCGGAGACCCAGTACTTC.

This clone was seen a few times. J is TRBJ1-1 and V is TRBV12-3 or TRBV12-4; D call uncertain. This CDR3 spans 12 amino acids. V lost 10 bases to trimming and J lost 7 bases, with 16 bases between them. The CDR3 protein is CAITLVGNEAFF. CDR3 coding DNA: TGTGCCATCACCTTGGTGGGAAATGAAGCTTTCTTT.

The chain joins TRBV6-1 to TRBJ2-1; 8 bases line up with TRBD2. The CDR3 sequence is 12 residues long. Trimming at V came to 8 bases and at J to 7 bases, leaving 4 bases not matched to a gene. The germline gives CDR1 MNHNS, CDR2 SASEGT. CDR3 DNA sequence: TGTGCCAGCGGGTTAGCGGGAAATGAGCAGTTCTTC. It yields the protein CASGLAGNEQFF.

The chain carries TRBV6-1 and TRBJ1-1; perhaps TRBD1 as D (5 bases). V gave up 10 bases and J gave up 5 bases, with 11 bases separating them. This CDR3 has 11 residues. Germline assignment: CDR1 MNHNS and CDR2 SASEGT. Written as DNA, the CDR3 is TGTGCCACCGGGGGGAGGACTGAAGCTTTCTTT. It translates to CATGGRTEAFF.

This clone has at least ten counts. This same CDR3 is encoded by further DNA sequences in the sample. The CDR3 bases are TGTGCCAGCGGACAGGGTGAATACAATGAGCAGTTCTTC. Its protein product is CASGQGEYNEQFF. The chain has TRBV10-3 and TRBJ2-1; 8 bases align to TRBD1. This CDR3 has 13 residues. Per germline, CDR1 ENHRY and CDR2 SYGVKD. The V gene end was trimmed by 10 bases and the J gene end by 4 bases; junction bases not matched to a gene: 6.

By share, this clone ranks as medium-sized. The chain joins TRBV7-2 to TRBJ1-1; unclear D gene. There are 12 residues in the CDR3. V was trimmed by 4 bases and J by 8 bases, leaving 11 bases between them. The germline CDR1 and CDR2 sequences are SGHTA and FQGNSA. CDR3 sequence reads: CASSSYGKEAFF. The CDR3 DNA sequence: TGTGCCAGCAGCTCTTACGGGAAAGAAGCTTTCTTT.

This clone was detected ten times or more. The chain combines TRBV20-1 with TRBJ2-7; the D call may be TRBD1 or TRBD2 (5 bases each). The germline gives CDR1 DFQATT, CDR2 SNEGSKA (reference sequence). The ends were cut back, 1 base at V and 3 bases at J, with 7 bases in the middle. This CDR3 comprises 12 residues. The CDR3 DNA sequence: TGCAGTGCTAGAGGGGGGAACTACGAGCAGTACTTC. Protein sequence: CSARGGNYEQYF.

This clone was seen many times. The rearrangement links TRBV9 to TRBJ2-1, with TRBD1 matching over 9 bases. V was pared by 4 bases and J by 4 bases, with 9 bases of the junction left unmatched. This CDR3 comprises 16 residues. The germline V gene encodes CDR1 SGDLS and CDR2 YYNGEE. CDR3 loop: CASSPRRTGAYNEQFF. The CDR3 nucleotides are TGTGCCAGCAGCCCCCGCAGGACAGGGGCATACAATGAGCAGTTCTTC.

In its sample, this clone is medium-sized. The chain joins TRBV7-2 to TRBJ2-7, with TRBD2 matching over 7 bases. Germline CDR1 reads SGHTA; CDR2 reads FQGNSA. The V segment lost 0 bases and the J segment 3 bases; nucleotides outside the gene matches: 5. The CDR3 runs 15 residues. CDR3 loop: CASSLAGGSDYEQYF. Here the CDR3 DNA reads TGTGCCAGCAGCTTAGCGGGGGGGTCAGACTACGAGCAGTACTTC.

This clone occurred a few times. The chain employs TRBV6-1 and TRBJ2-3; 10 nucleotides align to TRBD1. Germline V gene sequence: CDR1 MNHNS, CDR2 SASEGT. The CDR3 has 16 residues. The V segment lost 7 bases and the J segment 3 bases; nucleotides outside the gene matches: 10. CDR3 DNA sequence: TGTGCCAGCACCCTGGACAGGGGGACCTATACAGATACGCAGTATTTT. It yields the protein CASTLDRGTYTDTQYF.

This clone has only a few counts. The chain is built from TRBV6-1 and TRBJ1-4; possibly TRBD1 for D (5 bases). Trimming shortened V by 5 bases and J by 8 bases, and 12 bases separated the two germline ends. The CDR3 loop spans 13 amino acids. Germline V lookup: CDR1 MNHNS, CDR2 SASEGT. CDR3 nucleotide sequence: TGTGCCAGCAGTAAGGGGATCCCGGAAAAACTGTTTTTT. Its translation: CASSKGIPEKLFF.

This clone was counted ten times or more. The J gene is TRBJ1-6, the V gene TRBV2; TRBD1 agrees at 8 bases. The CDR3 totals 18 residues. J lost 0 bases, V lost 5 bases, and 9 bases had no gene match. Germline V gene sequence: CDR1 SNHLY, CDR2 FYNNEI. For the CDR3, the DNA is TGTGCCAGCAGTTCCTCCGGGACAGGAAGCTCCTATAATTCACCCCTCCACTTT. Translated, it gives CASSSSGTGSSYNSPLHF.

This clone showed up many times. V and J are TRBV15 and TRBJ2-7; the D gene is possibly TRBD2 (5 bases). Between the trimmed V and J ends, which lost 1 base and 6 bases, there was a span of 13 bases. This CDR3 region has 14 residues. Germline CDR1 and CDR2: LNHNV and YYDKDF (reference sequence). The CDR3 spells CATSRASRAGEQYF. The CDR3 bases are TGTGCCACCAGCAGAGCTTCGAGGGCGGGCGAGCAGTACTTC. Using reference TRBV15 and TRBJ2-7 for the parts outside the CDR3, the full variable domain is DAMVIQNPRYQVTQFGKPVTLSCSQTLNHNVMYWYQQKSSQAPKLLFHYYDKDFNNEADTPDNFQSRRPNTSFCFLDIRSPGLGDTAMYLCATSRASRAGEQYFGPGTRLTVT.

By its share, this clone is medium-sized. In DNA, the CDR3 is TGTGCCAGCAGTGGCCCACAGGGCTCTCTGGAGCAGTTCTTC. Its translation: CASSGPQGSLEQFF. The chain joins TRBV25-1 to TRBJ2-1; D perhaps matches TRBD1 (6 bases). V was cut by 4 bases and J by 10 bases, with 17 bases left in between. The germline V gene encodes CDR1 MGHDK and CDR2 SYGVNS. This CDR3 is built from 14 residues.

In its sample, this clone was seen many times. A much larger clonotype is one base distant, so this may be a read error. The chain recombines TRBV7-2 with TRBJ2-3; D is unclear. CDR3 length: 12 amino acids. V was clipped by 2 bases and J by 9 bases, with 9 bases between them. The germline gives CDR1 SGHTA, CDR2 FQGNSA. The CDR3 bases are TGTGCCAGCAGCTTATCGCTGGGGACGCAGTATTTT. Protein sequence: CASSLSLGTQYF.

This clone occurred many times. This chain connects TRBV5-1 to TRBJ2-7, with 10 bases lining up with TRBD1. This CDR3 contains 15 residues. Germline values: CDR1 SGHRS, CDR2 YFSETQ. The V gene end was trimmed by 0 bases and the J gene end by 4 bases; junction bases not matched to a gene: 4. For the CDR3, the DNA is TGCGCCAGCAGCTTGGGACAGGGGGCGGTGTACGAGCAGTACTTC. Its translation is CASSLGQGAVYEQYF.

The rearrangement links TRBV27 to TRBJ2-3; possible D gene TRBD2, 5 bases. V gave up 6 bases and J gave up 1 base, with 17 bases separating them. Germline CDR1 MNHEY, CDR2 SMNVEV (reference sequence). The CDR3 consists of 16 residues. CDR3 sequence reads: CASRRLTVTCTDTQYF. The CDR3 DNA reads TGTGCCAGCAGACGACTAACAGTTACATGCACAGATACGCAGTATTTT.

This clone was counted only a few times. V usage is TRBV6-1 and J usage is TRBJ2-7; 8 bases fit TRBD2. The trim removed 3 bases at V and 0 bases at J, leaving 7 bases unmatched. This CDR3 contains 16 residues. Germline values: CDR1 MNHNS, CDR2 SASEGT. The CDR3 nucleotides are TGTGCCAGCAGTGACAAAGCGGGAGAGGGCTCCTACGAGCAGTACTTC. It specifies CASSDKAGEGSYEQYF.

This clone appeared many times. This chain links TRBV2 with TRBJ1-2; 7 bases agree with TRBD1. The CDR3 is made up of 12 amino acids. Looked up from germline, CDR1 is SNHLY and CDR2 is FYNNEI. V lost 5 bases to trimming and J lost 6 bases; unmatched junction nucleotides: 3. The CDR3 loop is CASSLQGNGYTF. The CDR3 bases are TGTGCCAGCAGTTTACAGGGGAATGGCTACACCTTC.

As for this clone: One end of the junction is discordant with germline, which a read error may explain. This chain links TRBV6-5 with TRBJ2-1; 7 bases align to TRBD2. Germline CDR1 and CDR2: MNHEY and SVGAGI. CDR3 length: 13 residues. Here the CDR3 reads CASSYSGGDEKFF. CDR3 in DNA: TGTGCCAGCAGTTACTCGGGGGGGGATGAGAAGTTCTTC.

This clone was recorded many times. This chain connects TRBV3-1 to TRBJ2-2; D is ambiguous. Germline CDR1 and CDR2: LGHDT and YNNKEL (reference sequence). The V end was cut by 7 bases, the J end by 4 bases, with 10 bases between. The CDR3 totals 13 residues. The chain's CDR3 is CASTPTTTGELFF. The CDR3 coding sequence is TGTGCCAGCACCCCTACAACCACCGGGGAGCTGTTTTTT.

This clone rates as medium-sized. The same CDR3 can be traced to other DNA sequences in this sample. The genes are TRBV4-2 and TRBJ2-2; D is undetermined. The CDR3 runs to 14 residues. V was trimmed by 3 bases and J by 1 base, leaving 6 bases between them. From germline, CDR1 is LGHNA and CDR2 YNFKEQ. The CDR3 sequence is CASSHEQNTGELFF. In nucleotides, the CDR3 is TGTGCCAGCAGCCATGAGCAGAACACCGGGGAGCTGTTTTTT.

The chain has TRBV20-1 and TRBJ1-6; no clear D. The CDR3 has 15 amino acids. The germline CDR1 and CDR2 sequences are DFQATT and SNEGSKA (reference sequence). Trimming stripped 1 base from V and 7 bases from J, with 14 bases between. Here the CDR3 DNA reads TGCAGTGCTAGAGGAGCTCGATGGGCAAATTCACCCCTCCACTTT. Translation: CSARGARWANSPLHF.